Below are 14 T cell receptor beta chains sequenced from a single sample in a study of T cell responses to AZD1222 COVID-19 vaccine. Assay: immunoSEQ multiplex PCR; the TCRdb copy retains only in-frame clones and omits some. The top ten clones hold 6.5% to 10% of a sample with approximately 99,000 clones, about nine tenths of them seen once. Here the sequenced sample was peripheral blood, taken 28 days after the second AZD1222 dose. These receptors all come from an adult who received the AZD1222 COVID-19 vaccine.

This clone was observed once. V is TRBV15 and J is TRBJ1-3; D gene unclear. The CDR3 has 17 amino acids. Germline CDR1 LNHNV, CDR2 YYDKDF (reference sequence). V lost 1 base to trimming and J lost 0 bases, with 13 bases between them. CDR3 nucleotide sequence: TGTGCCACCAGCAGAGGCGGGGTCCCGAGCTCTGGAAACACCATATATTTT. Translating gives CATSRGGVPSSGNTIYF.

The chain recombines TRBV20-1 with TRBJ2-7; the D gene is possibly TRBD1 (6 bases). V was pared by 3 bases and J by 2 bases, with 11 bases between. The CDR3 is made up of 13 amino acids. Germline CDR1 DFQATT, CDR2 SNEGSKA (reference sequence). For the CDR3, the DNA is TGCAGTGCTAGTTCCGGGGACACCTACGAGCAGTACTTC. Protein: CSASSGDTYEQYF.

The chain joins TRBV28 to TRBJ1-1, with D hard to call. Germline lookup yields CDR1 MDHEN and CDR2 SYDVKM. The V and J ends lost 6 bases and 10 bases respectively, with 12 bases between them. The CDR3 has 11 residues. CDR3 sequence: CASRKKGGAFF. In DNA form, the CDR3 reads TGTGCCAGCAGGAAAAAGGGTGGAGCTTTCTTT.

The V call is TRBV3-1 (or the pseudogene TRBV3-2), the J call TRBJ1-4; D is unresolved. The CDR3 is 16 amino acids. Germline V CDR1 and CDR2: LGHDT, YNNKEL (reference sequence). V was cut by 4 bases and J by 0 bases, with 12 bases left in between. The CDR3 nucleotides are TGTGCCAGCAGCCCCACCCTCCTTCCAACTAATGAAAAACTGTTTTTT. It yields the protein CASSPTLLPTNEKLFF.

This chain links TRBV5-6 with TRBJ1-1; D gene uncertain. The CDR3 has 15 amino acids. In germline, CDR1 is SGHDT, CDR2 YYEEEE. V shed 6 bases and J shed 1 base, with 16 bases lying between them. The chain's CDR3 is CASTSLGLGNTEAFF. CDR3 in DNA: TGTGCCAGCACCTCATTGGGTCTTGGGAACACTGAAGCTTTCTTT.

The V call is TRBV6-1, the J call TRBJ1-5, with D perhaps TRBD1 (5 bases). CDR1 and CDR2 (germline): MNHNS, SASEGT. The CDR3 extends over 19 amino acids. The germline V and J ends were trimmed by 0 bases and 1 base, with 19 bases remaining between them. This chain's CDR3 is CASSEAIWLSRASNQPQHF. For the CDR3, the DNA is TGTGCCAGCAGTGAAGCGATTTGGCTTTCCAGGGCAAGCAATCAGCCCCAGCATTTT.

The chain carries TRBV11-2 and TRBJ2-1, with D perhaps matching TRBD1 (7 bases). V lost 5 bases to trimming and J lost 10 bases, with 12 bases between them. The germline CDR1 and CDR2 sequences are SGHAT and FQNNGV. The CDR3 runs to 12 residues. This CDR3 reads CASSPGGQEQFF. The CDR3 coding sequence is TGTGCCAGCAGCCCCGGGGGACAGGAGCAGTTCTTC.

V is TRBV28 and J is TRBJ2-7; D might be TRBD2 (6 bases). This CDR3 is 13 amino acids long. V was cut by 6 bases and J by 0 bases, with 9 bases left in between. Germline V gene sequence: CDR1 MDHEN, CDR2 SYDVKM. Here the CDR3 reads CASRRDGSYEQYF. The CDR3 bases are TGTGCCAGCAGGCGGGACGGCTCCTACGAGCAGTACTTC.

The chain couples TRBV9 to TRBJ2-2, with D perhaps matching TRBD2 (5 bases). CDR3 length: 16 amino acids. Per germline, CDR1 SGDLS and CDR2 YYNGEE. The ends were cut back, 4 bases at V and 4 bases at J, with 17 bases in the middle. The CDR3 bases are TGTGCCAGCAGCCTTAGTGGGCTAGGAGGCACCGGGGAGCTGTTTTTT. Amino acid sequence: CASSLSGLGGTGELFF.

The chain joins TRBV20-1 to TRBJ2-7, with D unresolved. The CDR3 has 10 amino acids. Trimming left V 6 bases short and J 4 bases short, with 7 bases between. Germline-derived CDR1 and CDR2 are DFQATT and SNEGSKA (reference sequence). CDR3 in DNA: TGCAGTGCCCAAGCTTACGAGCAGTACTTC. This encodes CSAQAYEQYF.

This clone was counted between two and nine times. In DNA, the CDR3 is TGTGCCAGCAGTTACTCGCGGGTTCTCGGAAACACCATATATTTT. Translation gives CASSYSRVLGNTIYF. This rearrangement joins TRBV6-5 to TRBJ1-3; D gene uncertain. Trimming stripped 0 bases from V and 4 bases from J, with 10 bases between. From germline, CDR1 is MNHEY and CDR2 SVGAGI. The CDR3 spans 15 residues.

V and J are TRBV28 and TRBJ1-2; TRBD1 is a possible D gene (6 bases). V was clipped by 8 bases and J by 4 bases, with 17 bases between them. Germline V gives CDR1 MDHEN, CDR2 SYDVKM. The CDR3 has 14 amino acids. The CDR3 sequence: CASLPGGASYGYTF. The CDR3, as DNA: TGTGCCAGCCTCCCCGGGGGCGCCAGCTATGGCTACACCTTC.

The gene calls are TRBV6-5 and TRBJ1-3; D remains unclear. This CDR3 region has 16 residues. V lost 3 bases and J 7 bases, leaving 19 bases between the germline ends. The germline CDR1 and CDR2 sequences are MNHEY and SVGAGI. The CDR3 DNA is TGTGCCAGCAGTTATGAGTTTCAGGCTCGAAGGAACACCATATATTTT. Encoded protein: CASSYEFQARRNTIYF.

The chain has TRBV11-2 and TRBJ2-7, with 11 bases matching TRBD1. V lost 7 bases, J lost 7 bases, and 12 bases stayed unmatched. Germline loops: CDR1 SGHAT, CDR2 FQNNGV. The CDR3 totals 15 residues. CDR3 amino acids: CASTLPRDRGSEQYF. The CDR3 DNA reads as TGTGCCAGCACCCTACCCCGGGACAGGGGGAGTGAGCAGTACTTC.